This entry concerns a single T cell receptor (beta chain). Its target is not known. The record originates from a study of Graves' ophthalmopathy and Graves' hyperthyroidism. Study overall: Peripheral blood was obtained at first diagnosis, ahead of any treatment.

TCR beta CDR3 regions were amplified from RNA transcripts. Second-round multiplex PCR came after a first-round RT-PCR that employed HTBI primers. TCRdb used MiXCR to reprocess the multiplex PCR reads, holding one entry per CDR3 protein. Among almost 750,000 distinct CDR3 sequences, 35% to 50% were seen once, and the ten largest hold approximately 43%. The study, taken as a whole, reports: Classification of ophthalmopathy versus stable hyperthyroidism by a 13-signature model yielded just under 90% sensitivity and 70% to 83% specificity.

The germline CDR1 and CDR2 sequences are MGHDK and SYGVNS. V was shortened by 4 bases and J by 2 bases, with 11 bases between the two germline ends. This CDR3 is built from 14 residues. Exclusion criteria comprised other autoimmune diseases, uncontrolled infections, pregnancy or lactation in patients. V usage is TRBV25-1 and J usage is TRBJ2-5, with D unclear. This clonotype was obtained from an adult man with Graves' ophthalmopathy. The sequencing input was peripheral blood. DNA of the CDR3: TGTGCCAGCAGTGCCCTGGAATTTCAAGAGACCCAGTACTTC. Translation: CASSALEFQETQYF.